The source of this TCR beta chain is a study of T cell responses to AZD1222 COVID-19 vaccine. Concerning this clone: Its antigen is as yet unknown.

The CDR3 loop spans 14 amino acids. Trimming removed 2 bases from V and 8 bases from J, with 11 bases in between. CDR1 is SGHRS and CDR2 is YFSETQ in the germline V gene. TCRdb's table, derived via immunoSEQ multiplex PCR, lists solely in-frame clones and lacks some. The top ten hold about 1.4% of the sample, which has about 130,000 clones, around 90% seen once. Study outcomes and limitations: Clonal diversity may have been underestimated, and the donors were mostly white British, with more females than males.

Sequenced material: peripheral blood, taken on day 0 of AZD1222 vaccination. This clonotype was sampled from an adult in good health. This chain links TRBV5-1 with TRBJ1-6, with a tentative D call TRBD1 (6 bases). CDR3 protein: CASSFEQGHSPLHF. The CDR3 nucleotides read TGCGCCAGCAGCTTTGAACAGGGACATTCACCCCTCCACTTT.